This TCR beta chain was obtained from a study of shared clonotypes between healthy human individuals. Sequencing was performed with immunoSEQ multiplex PCR; in TCRdb, only in-frame clones are kept and a portion is missing. The repertoire holds about 2.4 million clones, around 90% seen once, with around 0.14% in the top ten. V lost 5 bases and J lost 5; bases outside the gene matches: 14. This CDR3 has 18 amino acids. From germline, CDR1 is SGHRS and CDR2 YFSETQ. The TCR originated in a man aged 18 to 30 in good health. Sequencing was performed on naive CD4+ T cells sorted from blood. The subset is: CD45RA+ positively selected. The chain joins TRBV5-1 to TRBJ2-3, with 13 bases fitting TRBD2. The CDR3 DNA is TGCGCCAGCAGGAAGGGGTGGACTAGCGGGAGTTTCGGAGATACGCAGTATTTT. It is translated as CASRKGWTSGSFGDTQYF.